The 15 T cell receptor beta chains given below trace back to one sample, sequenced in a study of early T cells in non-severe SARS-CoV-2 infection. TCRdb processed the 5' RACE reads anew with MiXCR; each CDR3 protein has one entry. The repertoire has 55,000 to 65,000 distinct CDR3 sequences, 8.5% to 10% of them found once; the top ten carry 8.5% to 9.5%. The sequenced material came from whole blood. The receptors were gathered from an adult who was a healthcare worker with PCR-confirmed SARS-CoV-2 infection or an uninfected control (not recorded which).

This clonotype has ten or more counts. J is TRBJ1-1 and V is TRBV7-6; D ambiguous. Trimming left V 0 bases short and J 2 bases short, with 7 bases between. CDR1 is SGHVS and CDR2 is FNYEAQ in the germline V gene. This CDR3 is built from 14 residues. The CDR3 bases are TGTGCCAGCAGCTTAGCGGCGCGAAACACTGAAGCTTTCTTT. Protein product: CASSLAARNTEAFF. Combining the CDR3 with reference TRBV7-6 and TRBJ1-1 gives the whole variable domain GAGVSQSPRYKVTKRGQDVALRCDPISGHVSLYWYRQALGQGPEFLTYFNYEAQQDKSGLPNDRFSAERPEGSISTLTIQRTEQRDSAMYRCASSLAARNTEAFFGQGTRLTVV.

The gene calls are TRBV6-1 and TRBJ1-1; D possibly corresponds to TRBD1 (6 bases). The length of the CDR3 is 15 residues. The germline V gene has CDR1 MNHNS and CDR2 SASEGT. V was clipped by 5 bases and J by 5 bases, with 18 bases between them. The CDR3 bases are TGTGCCAGCAGTACTCGACAGGCTGCGACGACTGAAGCTTTCTTT. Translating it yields CASSTRQAATTEAFF.

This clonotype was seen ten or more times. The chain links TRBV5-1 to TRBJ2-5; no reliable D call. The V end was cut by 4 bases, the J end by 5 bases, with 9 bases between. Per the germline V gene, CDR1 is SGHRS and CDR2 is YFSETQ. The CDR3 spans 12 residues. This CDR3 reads CASSLEGETQYF. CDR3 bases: TGCGCCAGCAGCCTAGAAGGGGAGACCCAGTACTTC.

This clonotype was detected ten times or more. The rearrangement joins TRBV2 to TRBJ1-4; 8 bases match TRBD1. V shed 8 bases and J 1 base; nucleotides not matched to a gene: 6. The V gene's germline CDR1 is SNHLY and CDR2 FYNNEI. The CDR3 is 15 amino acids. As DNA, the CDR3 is TGTGCCAGCGACAGGGGAAGTAGAACTAATGAAAAACTGTTTTTT. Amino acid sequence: CASDRGSRTNEKLFF.

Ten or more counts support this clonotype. CDR3 in amino acids: CASSAQVGFSGNTIYF. CDR3 DNA sequence: TGTGCCAGCAGCGCACAGGTCGGATTCTCTGGAAACACCATATATTTT. The J gene is TRBJ1-3, the V gene TRBV7-2; D may be TRBD1 (5 bases). This CDR3 region has 16 residues. Germline V CDR1 and CDR2: SGHTA, FQGNSA. Trimming stripped 5 bases from V and 0 bases from J, with 14 bases between.

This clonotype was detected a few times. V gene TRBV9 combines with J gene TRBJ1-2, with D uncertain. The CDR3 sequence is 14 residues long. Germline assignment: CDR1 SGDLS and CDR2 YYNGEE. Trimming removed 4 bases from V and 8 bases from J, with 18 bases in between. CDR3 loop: CASSPRNRGDGYTF. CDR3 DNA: TGTGCCAGCAGCCCCCGTAATCGGGGTGACGGCTACACCTTC.

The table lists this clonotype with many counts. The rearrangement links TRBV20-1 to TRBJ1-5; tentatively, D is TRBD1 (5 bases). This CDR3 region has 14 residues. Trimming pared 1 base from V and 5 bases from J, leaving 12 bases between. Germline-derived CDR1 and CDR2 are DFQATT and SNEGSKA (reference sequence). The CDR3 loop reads CSARGGTTDQPQHF. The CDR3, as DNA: TGCAGTGCTAGAGGCGGGACTACGGATCAGCCCCAGCATTTT.

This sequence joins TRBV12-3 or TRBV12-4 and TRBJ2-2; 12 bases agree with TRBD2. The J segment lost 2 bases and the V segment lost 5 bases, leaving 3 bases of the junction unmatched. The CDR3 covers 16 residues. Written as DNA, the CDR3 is TGTGCCAGCAGTCGACTAGCGGGAGTCAACACCGGGGAGCTGTTTTTT. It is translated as CASSRLAGVNTGELFF.

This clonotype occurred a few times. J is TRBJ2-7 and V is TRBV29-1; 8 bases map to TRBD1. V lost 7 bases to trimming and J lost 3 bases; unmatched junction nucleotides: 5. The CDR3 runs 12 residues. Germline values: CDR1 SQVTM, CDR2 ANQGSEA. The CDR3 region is CSARDRIYEQYF. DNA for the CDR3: TGCAGCGCCCGGGACAGGATCTACGAGCAGTACTTC.

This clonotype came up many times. The chain's CDR3 is CASSLNPGLSYEQYF. The CDR3 DNA is TGTGCCAGCAGTTTAAACCCTGGCCTCTCCTACGAGCAGTACTTC. The chain uses TRBV28 and TRBJ2-7; D is uncertain. V lost 2 bases and J lost 0, with 11 bases in between. Per the germline V gene, CDR1 is MDHEN and CDR2 is SYDVKM. The CDR3 extends over 15 amino acids.

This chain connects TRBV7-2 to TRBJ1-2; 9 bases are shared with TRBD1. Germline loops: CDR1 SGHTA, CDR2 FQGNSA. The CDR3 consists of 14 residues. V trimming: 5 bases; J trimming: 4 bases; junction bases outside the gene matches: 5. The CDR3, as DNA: TGTGCCAGCAGCGCTACAGGGGGCGGCTATGGCTACACCTTC. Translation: CASSATGGGYGYTF.

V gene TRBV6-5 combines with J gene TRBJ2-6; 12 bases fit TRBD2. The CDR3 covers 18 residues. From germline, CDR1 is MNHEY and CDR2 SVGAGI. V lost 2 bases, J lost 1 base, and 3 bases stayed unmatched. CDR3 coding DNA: TGTGCCAGCAGTTACGTTGGACTAGCGGGATCTGGGGCCAACGTCCTGACTTTC. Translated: CASSYVGLAGSGANVLTF.

CDR3 in amino acids: CSASLKDSVTEAFF. The CDR3 nucleotides are TGCAGTGCTAGTTTAAAAGACAGCGTCACTGAAGCTTTCTTT. This chain uses TRBV20-1 with TRBJ1-1, with a possible D match to TRBD1 (5 bases). Germline CDR1 and CDR2: DFQATT and SNEGSKA (reference sequence). The CDR3 has 14 amino acids. V lost 3 bases, J lost 4 bases, and 15 bases lay in between.

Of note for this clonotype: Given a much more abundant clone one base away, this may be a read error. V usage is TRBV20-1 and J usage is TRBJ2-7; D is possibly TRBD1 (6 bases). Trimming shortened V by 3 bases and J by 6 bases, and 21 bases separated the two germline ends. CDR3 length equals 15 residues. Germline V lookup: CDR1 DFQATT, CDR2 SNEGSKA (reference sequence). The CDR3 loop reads CSARNPQGQPCEQYF. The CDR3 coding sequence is TGCAGTGCTAGGAACCCCCAGGGACAACCCTGCGAGCAGTACTTC.

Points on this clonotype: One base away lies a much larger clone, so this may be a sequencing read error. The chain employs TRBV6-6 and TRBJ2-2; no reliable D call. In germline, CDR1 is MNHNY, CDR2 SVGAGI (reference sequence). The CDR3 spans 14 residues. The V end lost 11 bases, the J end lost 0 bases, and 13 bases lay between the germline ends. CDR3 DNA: TGTGCCGGCACCCTCACAGCGAACACCGGGGAGCTGTTTTTT. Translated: CAGTLTANTGELFF.